This T cell receptor beta chain was observed in a study of human T cells and chemical hapten exposure. Overall study context: Patch tests put 0.01% DPC on the upper back, read at 6 days. Study-level results: Controls had significantly fewer large CDR3 similarity clusters than were formed by expanded TCRs.

V lost 9 bases and J lost 0; bases outside the gene matches: 7. This CDR3 is 15 amino acids long. Germline CDR1 reads SEHNR; CDR2 reads FQNEAQ (reference sequence). Time point here: patch test 1, 2 weeks after DPC sensitization. As for treatment: therapeutic diphenylcyclopropenone sensitization with weekly scalp DPC. This clonotype was seen more than once but under ten times. Its antigen is undetermined. During construction of the library, unique molecular identifiers were attached to individual cDNA molecules for quantitative, reproducible TCR counting. TCRdb recomputed calls from the RACE reads with MiXCR, one row per CDR3 protein. The sample shows around 300,000 distinct CDR3 sequences, about 7% of them seen only once.

V gene TRBV7-9 combines with J gene TRBJ1-4; 7 bases line up with TRBD1. Here the sequenced sample was whole blood, taken in connection with sensitization to the hapten diphenylcyclopropenone (DPC). The sequence came from a woman aged 18-29 years with alopecia areata. Some clones in this sample may be carry-over from other donors' samples. For the CDR3, the DNA is TGTGCCAGTAGGACAGGAACTGCAACTAATGAAAAACTGTTTTTT. Its protein product is CASRTGTATNEKLFF.